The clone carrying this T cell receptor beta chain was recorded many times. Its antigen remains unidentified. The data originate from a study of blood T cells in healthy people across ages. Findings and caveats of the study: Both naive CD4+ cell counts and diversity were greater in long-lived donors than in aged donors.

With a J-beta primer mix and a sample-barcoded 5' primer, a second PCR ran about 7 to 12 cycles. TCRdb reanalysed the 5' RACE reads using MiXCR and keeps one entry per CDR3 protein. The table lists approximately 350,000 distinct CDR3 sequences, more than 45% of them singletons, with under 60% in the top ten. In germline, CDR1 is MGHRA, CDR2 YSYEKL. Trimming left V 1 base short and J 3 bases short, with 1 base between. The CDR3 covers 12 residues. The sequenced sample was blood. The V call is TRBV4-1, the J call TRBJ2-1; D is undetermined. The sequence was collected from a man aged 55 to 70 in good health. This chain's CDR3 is CASSQVYNEQFF. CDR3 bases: TGCGCCAGCAGCCAAGTCTACAATGAGCAGTTCTTC.